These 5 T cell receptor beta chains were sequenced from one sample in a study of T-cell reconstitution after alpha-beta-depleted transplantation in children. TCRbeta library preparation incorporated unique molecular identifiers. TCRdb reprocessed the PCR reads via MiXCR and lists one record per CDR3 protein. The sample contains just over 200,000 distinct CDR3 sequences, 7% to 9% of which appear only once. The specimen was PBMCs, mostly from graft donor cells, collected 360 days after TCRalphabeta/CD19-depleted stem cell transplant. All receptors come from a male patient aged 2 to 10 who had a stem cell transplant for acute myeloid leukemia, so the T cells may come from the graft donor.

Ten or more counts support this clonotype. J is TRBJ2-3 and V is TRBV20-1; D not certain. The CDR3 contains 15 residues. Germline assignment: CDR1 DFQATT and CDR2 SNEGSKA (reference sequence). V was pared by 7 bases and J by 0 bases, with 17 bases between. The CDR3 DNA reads TGCAGTGGTATGATGGCTACCCCTAGCACAGATACGCAGTATTTT. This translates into CSGMMATPSTDTQYF.

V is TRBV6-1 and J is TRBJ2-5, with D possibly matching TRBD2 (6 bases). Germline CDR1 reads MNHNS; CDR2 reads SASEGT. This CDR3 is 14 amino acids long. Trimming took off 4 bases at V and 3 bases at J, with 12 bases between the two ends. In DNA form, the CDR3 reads TGTGCCAGCAGTGCACTGCCGGGGGAAGAGACCCAGTACTTC. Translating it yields CASSALPGEETQYF.

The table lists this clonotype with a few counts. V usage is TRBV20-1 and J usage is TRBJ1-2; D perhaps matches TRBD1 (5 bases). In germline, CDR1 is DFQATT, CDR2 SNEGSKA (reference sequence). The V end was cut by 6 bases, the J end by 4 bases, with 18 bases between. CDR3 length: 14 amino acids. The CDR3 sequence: CSAPPGEGIYGYTF. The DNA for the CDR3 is TGCAGTGCCCCCCCGGGGGAGGGGATCTATGGCTACACCTTC.

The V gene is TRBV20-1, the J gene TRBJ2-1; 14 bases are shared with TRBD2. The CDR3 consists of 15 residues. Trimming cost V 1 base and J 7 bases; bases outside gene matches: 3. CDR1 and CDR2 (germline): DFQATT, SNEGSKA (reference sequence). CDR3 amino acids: CSARGLAGGTNEQFF. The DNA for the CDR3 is TGCAGTGCTAGAGGACTAGCGGGAGGGACTAATGAGCAGTTCTTC.

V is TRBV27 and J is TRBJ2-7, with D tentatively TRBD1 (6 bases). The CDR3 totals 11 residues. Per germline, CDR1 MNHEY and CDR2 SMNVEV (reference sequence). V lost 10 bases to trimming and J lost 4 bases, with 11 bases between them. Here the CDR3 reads CATGQGYEQYF. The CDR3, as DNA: TGTGCCACTGGGCAGGGGTACGAGCAGTACTTC.